The sequence of this T cell receptor (beta chain) was determined in a study of blood T cell repertoires in COVID-19. CDR1 is SGHRS and CDR2 is YFSETQ in the germline V gene. The CDR3 loop spans 12 amino acids. V shed 8 bases and J shed 4 bases, with 11 bases lying between them. Only in-frame clones appear in the TCRdb table, and some are missing; sequencing was by immunoSEQ multiplex PCR. The sample yields more than 150,000 clones, about 86% seen once. The origin of this receptor is a man between 65 and 85 years old with active or convalescent COVID-19. The specimen sequenced was peripheral blood. The chain links TRBV5-1 to TRBJ2-3; perhaps TRBD2 as D (6 bases). For the CDR3, the DNA is TGCGCCAGTCGTTGGGAGGCAGATACGCAGTATTTT. Translating it yields CASRWEADTQYF.